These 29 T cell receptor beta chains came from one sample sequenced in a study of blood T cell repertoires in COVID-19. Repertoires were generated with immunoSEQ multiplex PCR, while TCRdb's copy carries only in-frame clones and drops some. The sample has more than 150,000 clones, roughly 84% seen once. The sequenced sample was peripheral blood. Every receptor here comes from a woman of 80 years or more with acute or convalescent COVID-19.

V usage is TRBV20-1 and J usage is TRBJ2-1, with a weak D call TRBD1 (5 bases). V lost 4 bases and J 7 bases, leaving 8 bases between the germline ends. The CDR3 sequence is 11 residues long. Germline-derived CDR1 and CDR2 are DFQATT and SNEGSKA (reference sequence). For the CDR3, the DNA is TGCAGTGCTAAAGGGGTAAATGAGCAGTTCTTC. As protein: CSAKGVNEQFF.

This CDR3 reads CASSYWQGVGNQPQHF. The CDR3, as DNA: TGTGCCAGCAGTTACTGGCAGGGGGTAGGCAATCAGCCCCAGCATTTT. The gene calls are TRBV6-6 and TRBJ1-5, with 7 nucleotides matching TRBD1. This CDR3 is 16 amino acids long. CDR1 and CDR2 (germline): MNHNY, SVGAGI (reference sequence). Germline trimming cut 1 base from V and 2 bases from J; bases unmatched to any gene: 5.

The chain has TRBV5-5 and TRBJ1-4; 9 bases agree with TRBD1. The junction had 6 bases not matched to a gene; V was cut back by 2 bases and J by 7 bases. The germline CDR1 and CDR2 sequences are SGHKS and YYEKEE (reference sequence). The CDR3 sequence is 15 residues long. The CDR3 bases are TGTGCCAGCAGCTTTACAGGGGGCGCGGGTGAAAAACTGTTTTTT. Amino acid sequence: CASSFTGGAGEKLFF.

The CDR3 nucleotides read TGTGCCAGCAGCTACGGGACTAGCGGGACCCAGTACTTC. This sequence encodes CASSYGTSGTQYF. The J gene is TRBJ2-5, the V gene TRBV14; 11 nucleotides line up with TRBD2. Germline trimming cut 5 bases from V and 7 bases from J; bases unmatched to any gene: 3. CDR1 SGHDN and CDR2 FVKESK come from the germline V gene. The CDR3 covers 13 residues.

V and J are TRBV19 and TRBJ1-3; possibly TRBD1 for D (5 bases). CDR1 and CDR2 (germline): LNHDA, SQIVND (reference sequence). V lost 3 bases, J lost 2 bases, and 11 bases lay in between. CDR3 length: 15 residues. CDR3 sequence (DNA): TGTGCCAGTAGTATTGCGGCAGGGACTGGAAACACCATATATTTT. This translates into CASSIAAGTGNTIYF.

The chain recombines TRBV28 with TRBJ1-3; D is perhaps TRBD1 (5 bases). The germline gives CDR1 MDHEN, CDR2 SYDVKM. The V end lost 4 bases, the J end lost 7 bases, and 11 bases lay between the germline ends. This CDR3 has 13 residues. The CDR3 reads CASSWGIGNTIYF. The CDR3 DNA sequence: TGTGCCAGCAGTTGGGGCATAGGTAACACCATATATTTT.

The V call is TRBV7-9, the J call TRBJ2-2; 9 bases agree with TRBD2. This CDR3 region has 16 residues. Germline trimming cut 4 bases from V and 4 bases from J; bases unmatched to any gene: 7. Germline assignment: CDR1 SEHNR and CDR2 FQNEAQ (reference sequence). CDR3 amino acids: CASSSSSGGSTGELFF. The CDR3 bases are TGTGCCAGCAGCTCGAGTAGCGGGGGAAGCACCGGGGAGCTGTTTTTT.

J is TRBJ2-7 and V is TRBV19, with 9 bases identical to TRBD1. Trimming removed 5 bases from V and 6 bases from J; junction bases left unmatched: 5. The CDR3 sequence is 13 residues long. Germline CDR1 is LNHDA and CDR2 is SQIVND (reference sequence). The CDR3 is CASSPDRGGEQYF. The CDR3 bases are TGTGCCAGTAGTCCGGACAGGGGAGGCGAGCAGTACTTC.

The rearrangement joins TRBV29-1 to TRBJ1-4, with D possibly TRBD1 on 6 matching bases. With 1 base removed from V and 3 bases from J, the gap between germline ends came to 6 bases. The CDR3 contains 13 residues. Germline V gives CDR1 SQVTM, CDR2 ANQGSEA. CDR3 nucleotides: TGCAGCGTTGAAGGGACAGCTAATGAAAAACTGTTTTTT. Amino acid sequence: CSVEGTANEKLFF.

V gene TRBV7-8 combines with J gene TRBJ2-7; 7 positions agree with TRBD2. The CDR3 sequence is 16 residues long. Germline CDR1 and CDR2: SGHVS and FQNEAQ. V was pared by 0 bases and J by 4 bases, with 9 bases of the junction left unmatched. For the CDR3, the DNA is TGTGCCAGCAGCTTAGCCGCGGGCGGGAGAGTGTACGAGCAGTACTTC. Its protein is CASSLAAGGRVYEQYF. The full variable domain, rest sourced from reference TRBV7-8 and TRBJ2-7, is GAGVSQSPRYKVAKRGQDVALRCDPISGHVSLFWYQQALGQGPEFLTYFQNEAQLDKSGLPSDRFFAERPEGSVSTLKIQRTQQEDSAVYLCASSLAAGGRVYEQYFGPGTRLTVT.

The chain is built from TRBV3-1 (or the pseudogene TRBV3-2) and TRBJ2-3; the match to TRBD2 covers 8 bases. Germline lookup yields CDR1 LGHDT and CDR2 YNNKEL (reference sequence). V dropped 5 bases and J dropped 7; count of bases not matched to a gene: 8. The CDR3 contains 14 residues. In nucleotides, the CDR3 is TGTGCCAGCAGCACGGGACTAGTTAAGAATACGCAGTATTTT. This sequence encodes CASSTGLVKNTQYF.

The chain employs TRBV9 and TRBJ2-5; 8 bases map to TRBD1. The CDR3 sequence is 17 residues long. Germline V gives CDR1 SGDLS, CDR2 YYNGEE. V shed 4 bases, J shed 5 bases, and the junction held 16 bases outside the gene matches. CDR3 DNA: TGTGCCAGCAGCCCTATCGGGACAGGCGGTCACGGGGAGACCCAGTACTTC. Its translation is CASSPIGTGGHGETQYF.

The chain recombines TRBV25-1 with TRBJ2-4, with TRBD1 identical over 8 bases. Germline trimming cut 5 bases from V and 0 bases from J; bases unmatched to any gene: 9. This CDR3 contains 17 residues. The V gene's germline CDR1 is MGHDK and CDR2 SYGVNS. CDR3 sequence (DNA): TGTGCCAGCAGTCCTACAGGGGGTTGGGGAGCCAAAAACATTCAGTACTTC. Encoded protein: CASSPTGGWGAKNIQYF.

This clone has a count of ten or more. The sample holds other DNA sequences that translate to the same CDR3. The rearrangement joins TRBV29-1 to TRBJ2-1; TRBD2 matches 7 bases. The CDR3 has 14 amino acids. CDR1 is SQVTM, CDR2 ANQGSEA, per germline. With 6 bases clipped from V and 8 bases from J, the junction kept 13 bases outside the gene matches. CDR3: CSVLTRAGRDEQFF. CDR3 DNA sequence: TGCAGCGTCCTGACCCGAGCGGGGCGAGATGAGCAGTTCTTC.

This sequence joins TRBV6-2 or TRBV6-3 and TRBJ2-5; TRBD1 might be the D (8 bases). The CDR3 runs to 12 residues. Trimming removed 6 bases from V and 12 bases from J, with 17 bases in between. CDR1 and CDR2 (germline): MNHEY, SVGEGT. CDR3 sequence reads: CASSQSQGGKYF. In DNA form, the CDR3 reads TGTGCCAGCAGCCAATCACAGGGGGGGAAGTACTTC.

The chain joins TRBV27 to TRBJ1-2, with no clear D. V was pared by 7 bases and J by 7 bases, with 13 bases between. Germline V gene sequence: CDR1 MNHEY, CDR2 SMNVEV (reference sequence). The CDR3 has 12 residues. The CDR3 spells CASKQTAGGYTF. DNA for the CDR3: TGTGCCAGCAAGCAGACGGCGGGTGGCTACACCTTC.

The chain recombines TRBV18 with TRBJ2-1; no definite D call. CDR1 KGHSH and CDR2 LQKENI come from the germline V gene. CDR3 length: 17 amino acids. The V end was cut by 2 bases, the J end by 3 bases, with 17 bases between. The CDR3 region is CASSPSLVHDHYNEQFF. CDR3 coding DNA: TGTGCCAGCTCACCATCTCTAGTTCACGACCACTACAATGAGCAGTTCTTC.

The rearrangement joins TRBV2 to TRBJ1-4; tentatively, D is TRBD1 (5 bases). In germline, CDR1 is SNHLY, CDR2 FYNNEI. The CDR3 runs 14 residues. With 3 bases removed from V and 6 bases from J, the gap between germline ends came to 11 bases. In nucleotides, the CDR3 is TGTGCCAGCAGTGACGTCGGGGGTTATGAAAAACTGTTTTTT. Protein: CASSDVGGYEKLFF.

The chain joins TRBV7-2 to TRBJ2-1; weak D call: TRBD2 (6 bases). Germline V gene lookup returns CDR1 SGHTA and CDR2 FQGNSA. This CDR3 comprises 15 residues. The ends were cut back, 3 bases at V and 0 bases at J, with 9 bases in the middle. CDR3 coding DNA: TGTGCCAGCAGCTTTAGCGGAAGCTCCTACAATGAGCAGTTCTTC. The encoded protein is CASSFSGSSYNEQFF.

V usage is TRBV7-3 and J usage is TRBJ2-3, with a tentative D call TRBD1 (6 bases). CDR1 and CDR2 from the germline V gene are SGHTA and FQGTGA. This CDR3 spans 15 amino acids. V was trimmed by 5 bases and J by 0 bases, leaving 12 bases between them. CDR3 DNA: TGTGCCAGCAGCCTGAGGGGGTTAAGCACAGATACGCAGTATTTT. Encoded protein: CASSLRGLSTDTQYF.

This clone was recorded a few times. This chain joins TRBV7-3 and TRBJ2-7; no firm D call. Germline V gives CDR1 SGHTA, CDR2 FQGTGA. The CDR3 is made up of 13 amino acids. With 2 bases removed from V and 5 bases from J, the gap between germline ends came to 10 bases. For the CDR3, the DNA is TGTGCCAGCAGCTTAGGCGTCGAGGACGAGCAGTACTTC. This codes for CASSLGVEDEQYF.

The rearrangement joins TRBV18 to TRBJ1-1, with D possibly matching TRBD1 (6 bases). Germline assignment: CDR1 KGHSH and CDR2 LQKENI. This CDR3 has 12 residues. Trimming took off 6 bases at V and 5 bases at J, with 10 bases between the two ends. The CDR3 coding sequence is TGTGCCAGCTCCCCCGACAGGACTGAAGCTTTCTTT. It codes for CASSPDRTEAFF.

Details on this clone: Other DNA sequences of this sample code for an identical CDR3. The chain's CDR3 is CASRETSLDEQFF. The CDR3 region has the DNA TGCGCCAGCAGAGAGACTAGCTTGGACGAGCAGTTCTTC. The J gene is TRBJ2-1, the V gene TRBV10-1; 7 bases are shared with TRBD2. CDR1 and CDR2 from the germline V gene are WNHNN and SYGVQD (reference sequence). The V segment lost 6 bases and the J segment 10 bases; nucleotides outside the gene matches: 9. The CDR3 has 13 amino acids.

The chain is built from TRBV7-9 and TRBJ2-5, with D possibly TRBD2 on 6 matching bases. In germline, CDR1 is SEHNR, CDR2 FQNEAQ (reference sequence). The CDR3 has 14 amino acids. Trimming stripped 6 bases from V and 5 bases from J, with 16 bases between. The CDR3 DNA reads TGTGCCAGCAGTCCCTCGACTAGTAGTGAGACCCAGTACTTC. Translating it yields CASSPSTSSETQYF.

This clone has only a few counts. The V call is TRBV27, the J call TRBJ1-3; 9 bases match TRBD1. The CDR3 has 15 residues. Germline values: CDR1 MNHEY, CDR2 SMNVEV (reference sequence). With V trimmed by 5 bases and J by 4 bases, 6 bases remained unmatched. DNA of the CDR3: TGTGCCAGCAGTGCACAGGGGGCCTCCGGAAACACCATATATTTT. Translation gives CASSAQGASGNTIYF.

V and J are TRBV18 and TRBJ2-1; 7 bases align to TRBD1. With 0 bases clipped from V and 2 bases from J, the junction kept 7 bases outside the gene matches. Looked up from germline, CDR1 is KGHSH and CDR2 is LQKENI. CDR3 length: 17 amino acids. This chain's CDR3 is CASSPPTGTVTYNEQFF. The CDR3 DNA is TGTGCCAGCTCACCACCCACCGGGACAGTAACCTACAATGAGCAGTTCTTC.

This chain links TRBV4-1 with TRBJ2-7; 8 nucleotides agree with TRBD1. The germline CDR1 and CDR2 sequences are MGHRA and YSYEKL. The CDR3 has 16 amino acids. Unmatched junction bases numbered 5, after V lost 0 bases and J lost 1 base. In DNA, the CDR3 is TGCGCCAGCAGCCAAGATTGGACAGGGTGGTCCTACGAGCAGTACTTC. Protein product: CASSQDWTGWSYEQYF.

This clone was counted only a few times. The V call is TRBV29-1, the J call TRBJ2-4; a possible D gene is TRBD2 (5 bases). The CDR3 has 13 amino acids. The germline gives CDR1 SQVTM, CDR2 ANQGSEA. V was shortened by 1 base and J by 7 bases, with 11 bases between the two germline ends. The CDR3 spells CSVEGGIGNIQYF. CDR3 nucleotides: TGCAGCGTTGAAGGAGGGATCGGTAACATTCAGTACTTC.

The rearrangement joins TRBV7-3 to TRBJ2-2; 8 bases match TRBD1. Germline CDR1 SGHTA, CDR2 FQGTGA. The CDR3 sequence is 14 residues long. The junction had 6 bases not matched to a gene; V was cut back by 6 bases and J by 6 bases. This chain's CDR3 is CASSLQGAAGELFF. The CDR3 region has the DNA TGTGCCAGCAGTCTCCAGGGGGCGGCCGGGGAGCTGTTTTTT.